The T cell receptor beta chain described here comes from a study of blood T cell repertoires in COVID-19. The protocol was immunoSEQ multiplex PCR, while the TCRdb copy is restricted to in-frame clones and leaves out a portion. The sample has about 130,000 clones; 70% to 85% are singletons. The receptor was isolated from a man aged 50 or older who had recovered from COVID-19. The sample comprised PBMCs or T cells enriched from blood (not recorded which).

The CDR3: CASSLPREGGLATNEKLFF. CDR3 coding DNA: TGTGCCAGCAGTTTACCCCGCGAGGGGGGGTTAGCAACTAATGAAAAACTGTTTTTT. This chain connects TRBV28 to TRBJ1-4; maybe TRBD1 (6 bases). CDR3 length: 19 amino acids. V lost 2 bases to trimming and J lost 0 bases, with 19 bases between them. CDR1 MDHEN and CDR2 SYDVKM come from the germline V gene.